The clone carrying this T cell receptor (beta chain) was recorded many times. In building TCR beta libraries, iRepertoire HTBI primers were used together with Arm-PCR of CDR3 regions. From the multiplex PCR reads, TCRdb called clonotypes with MiXCR, one entry per CDR3 protein. Among 300,000 to 400,000 distinct CDR3 sequences listed, roughly a fifth were seen once. This entry comes from a study of regulatory T cells in long-lasting Graves disease. Time point described: persistent/refractory GD, antithyroid drugs over 5 years with positive TRAb. Following extraction of RNA from PBMCs, that RNA was used to make the TCR library. Peripheral blood, around 10 milliliters of it, was drawn into EDTA tubes. The origin of this receptor is a female donor with Graves disease. The starting material was peripheral blood mononuclear cells (PBMCs), obtained when the disease was refractory, from a patient treated with antithyroid drugs.

In DNA, the CDR3 is TGTGCCAGCAGCTCCGGGTCTCACGAGCAGTACTTC. Translated, it gives CASSSGSHEQYF. The chain uses TRBV2 and TRBJ2-7; D is ambiguous. Trimming took off 6 bases at V and 5 bases at J, with 11 bases between the two ends. This CDR3 region has 12 residues. Germline CDR1 reads SNHLY; CDR2 reads FYNNEI.